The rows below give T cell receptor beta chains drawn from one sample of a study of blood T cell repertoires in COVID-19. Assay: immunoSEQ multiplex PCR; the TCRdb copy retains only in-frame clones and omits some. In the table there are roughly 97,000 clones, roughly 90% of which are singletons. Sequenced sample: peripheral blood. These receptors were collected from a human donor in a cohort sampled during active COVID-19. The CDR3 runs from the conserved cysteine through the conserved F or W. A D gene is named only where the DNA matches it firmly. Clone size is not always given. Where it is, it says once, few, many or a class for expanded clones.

cdr3_aa: CASSQGKFGLASTDTQYF
cdr3_nt: TGTGCCAGCAGCCAAGGCAAATTTGGACTAGCTAGCACAGATACGCAGTATTTT
v_call: TRBV3-1/TRBV3-2
j_call: TRBJ2-3
clone_size: -
cdr3_length: 18
d_call: TRBD2

cdr3_aa: CASSQDFGVGPQETQYF
cdr3_nt: TGTGCCAGCAGCCAAGATTTTGGTGTGGGGCCCCAAGAGACCCAGTACTTC
v_call: TRBV3-1/TRBV3-2
j_call: TRBJ2-5
clone_size: -
cdr3_length: 17
d_call: -

cdr3_aa: CASSLAVQEVKNIQYF
cdr3_nt: TGTGCCAGCAGCTTAGCGGTTCAGGAGGTCAAAAACATTCAGTACTTC
v_call: TRBV7-9
j_call: TRBJ2-4
clone_size: -
cdr3_length: 16
d_call: -

cdr3_aa: CASSWGGVEQYF
cdr3_nt: TGTGCCAGCAGCTGGGGGGGCGTCGAGCAGTACTTC
v_call: TRBV5-8
j_call: TRBJ2-7
clone_size: -
cdr3_length: 12
d_call: -

cdr3_aa: CSVYNEEGTDTQYF
cdr3_nt: TGCAGCGTTTACAATGAGGAGGGGACAGATACGCAGTATTTT
v_call: TRBV29-1
j_call: TRBJ2-3
clone_size: -
cdr3_length: 14
d_call: -

cdr3_aa: CASSGPASGRSSTDTQYF
cdr3_nt: TGTGCCAGCAGCGGGCCGGCTAGCGGGAGGTCTAGCACAGATACGCAGTATTTT
v_call: TRBV9
j_call: TRBJ2-3
clone_size: once
cdr3_length: 18
d_call: TRBD2

cdr3_aa: CASSPLPVSDEKLFF
cdr3_nt: TGTGCCAGCTCCCCTCTACCCGTTTCGGATGAAAAACTGTTTTTT
v_call: TRBV18
j_call: TRBJ1-4
clone_size: -
cdr3_length: 15
d_call: -

cdr3_aa: CASILDRMNTEAFF
cdr3_nt: TGTGCCAGCATTCTGGACAGGATGAACACTGAAGCTTTCTTT
v_call: TRBV6-6
j_call: TRBJ1-1
clone_size: once
cdr3_length: 14
d_call: TRBD1

cdr3_aa: CASSRTQSGANVLTF
cdr3_nt: TGTGCCAGCTCTCGCACTCAATCTGGGGCCAACGTCCTGACTTTC
v_call: TRBV18
j_call: TRBJ2-6
clone_size: -
cdr3_length: 15
d_call: -

cdr3_aa: CAWSKTGKHPYTF
cdr3_nt: TGTGCCTGGAGTAAGACAGGGAAACATCCCTACACCTTC
v_call: TRBV30
j_call: TRBJ1-2
clone_size: -
cdr3_length: 13
d_call: TRBD1

cdr3_aa: CASSFAGGEQYF
cdr3_nt: TGTGCCAGCAGTTTCGCGGGAGGCGAGCAGTACTTC
v_call: TRBV27
j_call: TRBJ2-7
clone_size: -
cdr3_length: 12
d_call: TRBD2

cdr3_aa: CASSSGRRYTDTQYF
cdr3_nt: TGTGCCAGTAGTAGCGGGAGGCGATACACAGATACGCAGTATTTT
v_call: TRBV19
j_call: TRBJ2-3
clone_size: once
cdr3_length: 15
d_call: TRBD2

cdr3_aa: CASSQDGEPGLGTNEQFF
cdr3_nt: TGTGCCAGCAGCCAAGATGGGGAACCGGGACTAGGGACCAATGAGCAGTTCTTC
v_call: TRBV3-1/TRBV3-2
j_call: TRBJ2-1
clone_size: -
cdr3_length: 18
d_call: TRBD2

cdr3_aa: CASSQRGTDTQYF
cdr3_nt: TGTGCCAGCAGCCAACGGGGTACAGATACGCAGTATTTT
v_call: TRBV13
j_call: TRBJ2-3
clone_size: -
cdr3_length: 13
d_call: -

cdr3_aa: CASSTGQGVYEQYF
cdr3_nt: TGTGCCAGCAGTACGGGACAGGGAGTATACGAGCAGTACTTC
v_call: TRBV28
j_call: TRBJ2-7
clone_size: -
cdr3_length: 14
d_call: TRBD1

cdr3_aa: CASSVASGGANYGYTF
cdr3_nt: TGTGCCAGCAGCGTAGCCTCCGGCGGTGCTAACTATGGCTACACCTTC
v_call: TRBV9
j_call: TRBJ1-2
clone_size: -
cdr3_length: 16
d_call: -

cdr3_aa: CASTIRGLTSEYNEQFF
cdr3_nt: TGTGCCAGCACAATTCGGGGACTAACTTCCGAGTACAATGAGCAGTTCTTC
v_call: TRBV5-4
j_call: TRBJ2-1
clone_size: -
cdr3_length: 17
d_call: TRBD2

cdr3_aa: CASSQDLLTAEAFF
cdr3_nt: TGTGCCAGCAGCCAAGATCTTCTCACAGCTGAAGCTTTCTTT
v_call: TRBV14
j_call: TRBJ1-1
clone_size: -
cdr3_length: 14
d_call: -

cdr3_aa: CASSIGTGGLAGYTF
cdr3_nt: TGTGCCAGTAGTATAGGGACAGGGGGCCTGGCGGGCTACACCTTC
v_call: TRBV19
j_call: TRBJ1-2
clone_size: -
cdr3_length: 15
d_call: TRBD1

cdr3_aa: CASSEGAGGVRRETQYF
cdr3_nt: TGCGCCAGCAGTGAAGGGGCGGGAGGGGTTCGTCGGGAGACCCAGTACTTC
v_call: TRBV10-1
j_call: TRBJ2-5
clone_size: -
cdr3_length: 17
d_call: TRBD2

cdr3_aa: CASSTGSNTIYF
cdr3_nt: TGTGCCAGTAGTACCGGGTCTAACACCATATATTTT
v_call: TRBV19
j_call: TRBJ1-3
clone_size: -
cdr3_length: 12
d_call: -

cdr3_aa: CASSYGNRVSYEQYF
cdr3_nt: TGTGCCAGCAGCTACGGTAACAGGGTTTCCTACGAGCAGTACTTC
v_call: TRBV5-6
j_call: TRBJ2-7
clone_size: -
cdr3_length: 15
d_call: -

cdr3_aa: CAWNRNSGNEQFF
cdr3_nt: TGTGCCTGGAATAGGAACAGCGGGAATGAGCAGTTCTTC
v_call: TRBV30
j_call: TRBJ2-1
clone_size: -
cdr3_length: 13
d_call: -

cdr3_aa: CASSPQRGVPGLAGTAQYF
cdr3_nt: TGTGCCAGCAGCCCCCAGAGGGGGGTTCCGGGACTAGCGGGGACGGCCCAATACTTC
v_call: TRBV9
j_call: TRBJ2-7
clone_size: -
cdr3_length: 19
d_call: TRBD2